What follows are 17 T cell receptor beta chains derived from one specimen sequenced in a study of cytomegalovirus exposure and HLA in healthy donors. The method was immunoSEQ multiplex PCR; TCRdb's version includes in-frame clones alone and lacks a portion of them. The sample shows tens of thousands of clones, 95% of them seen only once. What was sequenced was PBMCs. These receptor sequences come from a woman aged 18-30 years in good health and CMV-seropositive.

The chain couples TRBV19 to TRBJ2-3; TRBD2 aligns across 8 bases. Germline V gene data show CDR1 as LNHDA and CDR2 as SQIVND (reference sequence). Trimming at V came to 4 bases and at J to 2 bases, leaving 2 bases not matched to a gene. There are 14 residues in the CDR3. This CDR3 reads CASSNGLATDTQYF. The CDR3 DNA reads TGTGCCAGTAGTAACGGACTAGCCACAGATACGCAGTATTTT.

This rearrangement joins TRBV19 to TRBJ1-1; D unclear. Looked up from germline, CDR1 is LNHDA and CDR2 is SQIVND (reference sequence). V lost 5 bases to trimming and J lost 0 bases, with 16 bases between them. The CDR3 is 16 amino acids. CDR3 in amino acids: CASSGPPGLMNTEAFF. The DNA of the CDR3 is TGTGCCAGTAGTGGTCCGCCAGGACTTATGAACACTGAAGCTTTCTTT.

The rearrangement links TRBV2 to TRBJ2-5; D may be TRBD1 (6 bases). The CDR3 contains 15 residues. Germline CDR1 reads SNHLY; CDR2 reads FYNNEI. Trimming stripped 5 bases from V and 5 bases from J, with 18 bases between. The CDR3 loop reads CASSTGYPLGETQYF. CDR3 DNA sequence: TGTGCCAGCAGTACAGGGTATCCTCTCGGGGAGACCCAGTACTTC.

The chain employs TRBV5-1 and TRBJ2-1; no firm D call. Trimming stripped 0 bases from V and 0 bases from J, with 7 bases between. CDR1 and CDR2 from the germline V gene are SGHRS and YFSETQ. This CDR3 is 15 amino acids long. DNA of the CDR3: TGCGCCAGCAGCTTGGTCACCGGCTCCTACAATGAGCAGTTCTTC. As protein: CASSLVTGSYNEQFF.

CDR3 amino acids: CASMVSGTGFFGAEAFF. CDR3 DNA: TGTGCCAGTATGGTCTCCGGGACAGGGTTTTTCGGCGCTGAAGCTTTCTTT. The chain couples TRBV19 to TRBJ1-1; 9 nucleotides align to TRBD1. The V gene's germline CDR1 is LNHDA and CDR2 SQIVND (reference sequence). J gave up 6 bases and V 7 bases, and 18 bases lay outside the gene matches. CDR3 length: 17 amino acids.

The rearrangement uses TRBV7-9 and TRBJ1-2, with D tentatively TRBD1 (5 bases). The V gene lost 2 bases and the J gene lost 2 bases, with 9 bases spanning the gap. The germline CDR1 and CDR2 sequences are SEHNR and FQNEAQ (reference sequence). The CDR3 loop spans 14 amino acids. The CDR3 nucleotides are TGTGCCAGCAGCTTATGGGGCTCGAACTATGGCTACACCTTC. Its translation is CASSLWGSNYGYTF.

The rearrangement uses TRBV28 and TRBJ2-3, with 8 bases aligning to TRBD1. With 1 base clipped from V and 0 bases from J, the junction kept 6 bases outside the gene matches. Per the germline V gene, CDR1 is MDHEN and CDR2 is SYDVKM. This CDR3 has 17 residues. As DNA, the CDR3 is TGTGCCAGCAGTTTATTGAGGACAGGGCCTAGCACAGATACGCAGTATTTT. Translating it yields CASSLLRTGPSTDTQYF.

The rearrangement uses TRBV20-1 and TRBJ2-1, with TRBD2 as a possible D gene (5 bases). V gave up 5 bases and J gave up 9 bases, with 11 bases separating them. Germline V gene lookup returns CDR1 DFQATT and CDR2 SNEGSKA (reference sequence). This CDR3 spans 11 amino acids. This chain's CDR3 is CSALIGGEQFF. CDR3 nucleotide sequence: TGCAGTGCTCTAATCGGAGGTGAGCAGTTCTTC.

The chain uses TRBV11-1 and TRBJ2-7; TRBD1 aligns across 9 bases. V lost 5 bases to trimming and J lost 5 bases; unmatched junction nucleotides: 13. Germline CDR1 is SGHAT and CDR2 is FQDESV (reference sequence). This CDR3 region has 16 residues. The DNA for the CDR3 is TGTGCCAGCAGCCAGCCCGGGACAGGGTTTTCCAACGAGCAGTACTTC. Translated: CASSQPGTGFSNEQYF.

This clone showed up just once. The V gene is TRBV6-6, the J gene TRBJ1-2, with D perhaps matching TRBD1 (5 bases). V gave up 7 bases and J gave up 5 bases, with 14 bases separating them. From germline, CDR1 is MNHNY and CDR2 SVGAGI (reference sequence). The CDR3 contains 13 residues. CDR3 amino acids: CASTPTVGYGYTF. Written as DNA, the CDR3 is TGTGCCAGCACCCCGACAGTGGGTTATGGCTACACCTTC.

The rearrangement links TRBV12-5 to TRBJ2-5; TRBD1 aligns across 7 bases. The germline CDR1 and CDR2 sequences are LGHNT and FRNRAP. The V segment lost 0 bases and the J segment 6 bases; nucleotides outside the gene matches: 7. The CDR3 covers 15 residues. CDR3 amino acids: CASGLVQGNLKTQYF. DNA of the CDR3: TGTGCTAGTGGTTTGGTACAGGGGAATTTGAAGACCCAGTACTTC.

The DNA for the CDR3 is TGCGCCAGCATCCAGGGTGGGACTAGTAAGTTCTTC. It specifies CASIQGGTSKFF. The rearrangement links TRBV23-1 to TRBJ2-1, with 8 bases matching TRBD2. TRBV23-1 is assigned to the ORF class and has an uncertain function. The CDR3 extends over 12 amino acids. Trimming removed 7 bases from V and 14 bases from J; junction bases left unmatched: 10.

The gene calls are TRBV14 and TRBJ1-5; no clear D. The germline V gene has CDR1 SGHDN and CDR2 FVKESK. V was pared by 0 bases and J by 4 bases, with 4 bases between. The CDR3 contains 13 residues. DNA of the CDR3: TGTGCCAGCAGCCAAGATCCGAATCAGCCCCAGCATTTT. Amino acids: CASSQDPNQPQHF.

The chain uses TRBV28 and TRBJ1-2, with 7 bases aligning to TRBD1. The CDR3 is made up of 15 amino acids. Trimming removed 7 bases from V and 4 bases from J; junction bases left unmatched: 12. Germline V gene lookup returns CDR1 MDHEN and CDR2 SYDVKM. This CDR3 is CASTQTGQLFYGYTF. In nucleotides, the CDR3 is TGTGCCAGCACCCAAACGGGACAGCTCTTCTATGGCTACACCTTC.

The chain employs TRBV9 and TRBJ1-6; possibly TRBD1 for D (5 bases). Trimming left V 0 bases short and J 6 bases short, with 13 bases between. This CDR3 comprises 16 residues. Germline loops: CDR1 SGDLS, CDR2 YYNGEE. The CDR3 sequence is CASSVASGSSNSPLHF. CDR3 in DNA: TGTGCCAGCAGCGTAGCTTCAGGGTCAAGTAATTCACCCCTCCACTTT.

The chain's CDR3 is CASSSAGTGLQPQHF. CDR3 nucleotides: TGTGCCAGCAGTTCCGCCGGGACAGGGCTCCAGCCCCAGCATTTT. The chain is built from TRBV27 and TRBJ1-5; the match to TRBD1 covers 9 bases. Per germline, CDR1 MNHEY and CDR2 SMNVEV (reference sequence). The CDR3 length is 15 residues. V was pared by 4 bases and J by 7 bases, with 8 bases of the junction left unmatched.

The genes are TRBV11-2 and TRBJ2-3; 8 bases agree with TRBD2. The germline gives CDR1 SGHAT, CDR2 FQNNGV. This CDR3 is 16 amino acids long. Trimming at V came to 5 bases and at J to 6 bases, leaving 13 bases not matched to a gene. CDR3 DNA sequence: TGTGCCAGCAGCGGGGGGCTCGGGACTAGGAGGGATACGCAGTATTTT. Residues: CASSGGLGTRRDTQYF.